Each of the 25 T cell receptor beta chains below was sequenced from the same sample in a study of shared clonotypes between healthy human individuals. TCRdb's table, derived via immunoSEQ multiplex PCR, lists solely in-frame clones and lacks some. The sample has fewer than 400,000 clones, around 74% seen once. The sequenced sample was memory CD4+ T cells sorted from blood. Subset denoted: CD45RA-negative fraction. The receptor source for this set is a man aged 30-40 years in good health.

V gene TRBV5-6 combines with J gene TRBJ2-6; the D gene is possibly TRBD1 (6 bases). Per the germline V gene, CDR1 is SGHDT and CDR2 is YYEEEE. The CDR3 consists of 15 residues. Trimming took 3 bases from V and 5 from J, leaving 12 bases between them. The CDR3 here is CASSSGDIRANVLTF. CDR3 nucleotides: TGTGCCAGCAGCTCAGGGGACATTAGGGCCAACGTCCTGACTTTC.

This rearrangement joins TRBV29-1 to TRBJ1-5; weak D call: TRBD1 (5 bases). Germline V gene data show CDR1 as SQVTM and CDR2 as ANQGSEA. The CDR3 totals 13 residues. V was trimmed by 4 bases and J by 4 bases, leaving 11 bases between them. CDR3 in amino acids: CSVAQGKNQPQHF. In DNA, the CDR3 is TGCAGCGTTGCCCAGGGAAAAAATCAGCCCCAGCATTTT. Variable domain in full (rest from reference TRBV29-1 and TRBJ1-5): SAVISQKPSRDICQRGTSLTIQCQVDSQVTMMFWYRQQPGQSLTLIATANQGSEATYESGFVIDKFPISRPNLTFSTLTVSNMSPEDSSIYLCSVAQGKNQPQHFGDGTRLSIL.

The V call is TRBV5-1, the J call TRBJ2-1; D gene uncertain. Between the trimmed V and J ends, which lost 0 bases and 2 bases, there was a span of 9 bases. The V gene's germline CDR1 is SGHRS and CDR2 YFSETQ. The CDR3 covers 15 residues. CDR3 nucleotide sequence: TGCGCCAGCAGCTTGGCCTCATCGACCTACAATGAGCAGTTCTTC. This sequence encodes CASSLASSTYNEQFF.

The chain couples TRBV14 to TRBJ2-1; maybe TRBD2 (5 bases). Trimming shortened V by 3 bases and J by 2 bases, and 14 bases separated the two germline ends. The V gene's germline CDR1 is SGHDN and CDR2 FVKESK. This CDR3 spans 16 amino acids. CDR3 residues: CASSHFRENPYNEQFF. CDR3 DNA sequence: TGTGCCAGCAGCCATTTTCGGGAAAACCCCTACAATGAGCAGTTCTTC.

This rearrangement joins TRBV5-1 to TRBJ2-3; 8 bases are shared with TRBD2. The germline CDR1 and CDR2 sequences are SGHRS and YFSETQ. The junction had 8 bases not matched to a gene; V was cut back by 4 bases and J by 4 bases. The CDR3 extends over 15 amino acids. The DNA for the CDR3 is TGCGCCAGCAGCCCCATCGGGGGGGCCTCAGATACGCAGTATTTT. Protein product: CASSPIGGASDTQYF.

The rearrangement uses TRBV7-9 and TRBJ2-5, with 7 bases lining up with TRBD2. This CDR3 contains 14 residues. Germline V gene sequence: CDR1 SEHNR, CDR2 FQNEAQ (reference sequence). J was trimmed by 4 bases and V by 2 bases; bases with no gene match: 4. The CDR3 DNA follows: TGTGCCAGCAGCTTAATGTCGGGAGGAGAGACCCAGTACTTC. Translation gives CASSLMSGGETQYF.

The rearrangement joins TRBV6-6 to TRBJ2-3; TRBD1 aligns across 10 bases. The CDR3 sequence is 14 residues long. With V trimmed by 7 bases and J by 5 bases, 6 bases remained unmatched. CDR1 is MNHNY, CDR2 SVGAGI, per germline (reference sequence). CDR3 region: CASKRQGAGDTQYF. DNA of the CDR3: TGTGCCAGCAAAAGACAGGGGGCTGGAGATACGCAGTATTTT.

This clone came up many times. The chain links TRBV5-6 to TRBJ2-6; D is unresolved. Per the germline V gene, CDR1 is SGHDT and CDR2 is YYEEEE. The CDR3 loop spans 16 amino acids. V was cut by 0 bases and J by 4 bases, with 11 bases left in between. DNA of the CDR3: TGTGCCAGCAGCTTGGCCTTTAATACCGGGGCCAACGTCCTGACTTTC. It translates to CASSLAFNTGANVLTF. The full variable domain, rest sourced from reference TRBV5-6 and TRBJ2-6, is DAGVTQSPTHLIKTRGQQVTLRCSPKSGHDTVSWYQQALGQGPQFIFQYYEEEERQRGNFPDRFSGHQFPNYSSELNVNALLLGDSALYLCASSLAFNTGANVLTFGAGSRLTVL.

CDR3 nucleotide sequence: TGTGCCAGCTCACCCCAGGGGGTGAGCACTGAAGCTTTCTTT. It is translated as CASSPQGVSTEAFF. This chain links TRBV18 with TRBJ1-1; 7 bases are a match to TRBD1. The V gene end was trimmed by 3 bases and the J gene end by 4 bases; junction bases not matched to a gene: 5. Germline values: CDR1 KGHSH, CDR2 LQKENI. The CDR3 extends over 14 amino acids.

This chain joins TRBV6-1 and TRBJ2-7, with 7 bases that match TRBD1. CDR1 and CDR2 (germline): MNHNS, SASEGT. With 6 bases clipped from V and 6 bases from J, the junction kept 14 bases outside the gene matches. This CDR3 contains 15 residues. The CDR3 loop reads CASSQGDSGYSEQYF. The CDR3 DNA reads TGTGCCAGCAGCCAGGGGGACAGTGGTTATTCCGAGCAGTACTTC.

The rearrangement joins TRBV5-1 to TRBJ2-1; tentatively, D is TRBD1 (6 bases). From germline, CDR1 is SGHRS and CDR2 YFSETQ. The CDR3 loop spans 12 amino acids. V lost 7 bases to trimming and J lost 5 bases, with 10 bases between them. CDR3: CASRDTNNEQFF. The CDR3 DNA sequence: TGCGCCAGCCGGGACACCAACAATGAGCAGTTCTTC. Full variable domain (outside the CDR3, taken from reference TRBV5-1 and TRBJ2-1): KAGVTQTPRYLIKTRGQQVTLSCSPISGHRSVSWYQQTPGQGLQFLFEYFSETQRNKGNFPGRFSGRQFSNSRSEMNVSTLELGDSALYLCASRDTNNEQFFGPGTRLTVL.

The rearrangement joins TRBV18 to TRBJ2-1; 10 bases are shared with TRBD2. The germline gives CDR1 KGHSH, CDR2 LQKENI. The junction had 13 bases not matched to a gene; V was cut back by 6 bases and J by 2 bases. This CDR3 region has 18 residues. CDR3 region: CASSRLGLAGATYNEQFF. Written as DNA, the CDR3 is TGTGCCAGCTCCCGATTAGGGCTAGCGGGAGCGACCTACAATGAGCAGTTCTTC.

The V gene is TRBV29-1, the J gene TRBJ2-7, with D tentatively TRBD1 or TRBD2 (6 bases each). Per germline, CDR1 SQVTM and CDR2 ANQGSEA. This CDR3 spans 14 amino acids. V was clipped by 6 bases and J by 6 bases, with 21 bases between them. CDR3 DNA sequence: TGCAGCGTCCAGGGGACTCCTCCAAACGGCGAGCAGTACTTC. It codes for CSVQGTPPNGEQYF.

The rearrangement links TRBV6-1 to TRBJ1-5; D is unresolved. This CDR3 has 14 residues. Looked up from germline, CDR1 is MNHNS and CDR2 is SASEGT. Trimming removed 5 bases at V and 1 base at J, with 9 bases between. The CDR3 protein is CASSTSLSNQPQHF. The CDR3 DNA reads as TGTGCCAGCAGTACATCTTTAAGCAATCAGCCCCAGCATTTT.

This chain connects TRBV5-1 to TRBJ2-7; D is perhaps TRBD2 (5 bases). Trimming took 0 bases from V and 4 from J, leaving 14 bases between them. This CDR3 region has 15 residues. Germline lookup yields CDR1 SGHRS and CDR2 YFSETQ. CDR3 sequence (DNA): TGCGCCAGCAGCTTGGTCAAGGACTCGGGGTACGAGCAGTACTTC. Its translation is CASSLVKDSGYEQYF.

V is TRBV9 and J is TRBJ1-1, with D uncertain. The CDR3 is 14 residues long. Trimming removed 0 bases at V and 5 bases at J, with 11 bases between. Germline V CDR1 and CDR2: SGDLS, YYNGEE. The CDR3 loop reads CASSVGAVETEAFF. The DNA of the CDR3 is TGTGCCAGCAGCGTAGGGGCGGTGGAGACTGAAGCTTTCTTT.

The rearrangement joins TRBV9 to TRBJ2-5; 7 nucleotides match TRBD1. The CDR3 loop spans 16 amino acids. Germline V gives CDR1 SGDLS, CDR2 YYNGEE. Trimming cost V 3 bases and J 2 bases; bases outside gene matches: 10. CDR3 nucleotides: TGTGCCAGCAGCGAGAGTCCGGGACAGAATCAAGAGACCCAGTACTTC. This codes for CASSESPGQNQETQYF.

J is TRBJ2-1 and V is TRBV7-3; 8 positions match TRBD2. CDR3 length: 14 residues. Germline V gene sequence: CDR1 SGHTA, CDR2 FQGTGA. V lost 11 bases to trimming and J lost 7 bases; unmatched junction nucleotides: 13. CDR3 residues: CASQSGGGLNEQFF. The CDR3 coding sequence is TGTGCCTCCCAGAGCGGCGGGGGGTTGAATGAGCAGTTCTTC.

V and J are TRBV18 and TRBJ1-1, with 7 bases matching TRBD1. CDR3 length equals 15 residues. Germline trimming cut 3 bases from V and 3 bases from J; bases unmatched to any gene: 7. The V gene's germline CDR1 is KGHSH and CDR2 LQKENI. CDR3 residues: CASSPRAGGDTEAFF. Here the CDR3 DNA reads TGTGCCAGCTCACCTCGGGCAGGGGGGGACACTGAAGCTTTCTTT.

This clone turned up a few times. The genes are TRBV14 and TRBJ2-5; D gene ambiguous. Per germline, CDR1 SGHDN and CDR2 FVKESK. This CDR3 spans 11 amino acids. V lost 1 base, J lost 8 bases, and 5 bases lay in between. The CDR3: CASSQGGTQYF. The CDR3 nucleotides are TGTGCCAGCAGCCAAGGTGGAACCCAGTACTTC. The whole variable domain, remainder taken from reference TRBV14 and TRBJ2-5, is EAGVTQFPSHSVIEKGQTVTLRCDPISGHDNLYWYRRVMGKEIKFLLHFVKESKQDESGMPNNRFLAERTGGTYSTLKVQPAELEDSGVYFCASSQGGTQYFGPGTRLLVL.

V and J are TRBV11-2 and TRBJ1-4; possible D gene TRBD1, 5 bases. The CDR3 runs 15 residues. Germline V gene data show CDR1 as SGHAT and CDR2 as FQNNGV. V was clipped by 1 base and J by 9 bases, with 15 bases between them. The CDR3 DNA reads as TGTGCCAGCAGCTTAGGGTGGGGGGACGCGAAAAAACTGTTTTTT. Amino acid sequence: CASSLGWGDAKKLFF.

This clone has ten or more counts. The rearrangement links TRBV7-6 to TRBJ2-1; TRBD1 might be the D (6 bases). With 4 bases removed from V and 0 bases from J, the gap between germline ends came to 10 bases. The CDR3 loop spans 15 amino acids. Germline CDR1 and CDR2: SGHVS and FNYEAQ. CDR3 bases: TGTGCCAGCAGCTCGAACAGGGTCTCCTACAATGAGCAGTTCTTC. This sequence encodes CASSSNRVSYNEQFF.

This clone appeared a few times. This chain connects TRBV5-4 to TRBJ2-3, with 10 bases matching TRBD2. The CDR3 sequence is 16 residues long. Germline trimming cut 1 base from V and 3 bases from J; bases unmatched to any gene: 5. Germline V gives CDR1 SGHNT, CDR2 YYREEE (reference sequence). CDR3 in DNA: TGTGCCAGCAGCTTGCCGAGCGGGAGGGGGACAGATACGCAGTATTTT. It yields the protein CASSLPSGRGTDTQYF.

This clone was observed a handful of times. This sequence joins TRBV2 and TRBJ1-2; possibly TRBD1 for D (5 bases). CDR3 size: 13 residues. CDR1 is SNHLY, CDR2 FYNNEI, per germline. Trimming took off 7 bases at V and 4 bases at J, with 13 bases between the two ends. CDR3 loop: CASTGGFGYGYTF. Written as DNA, the CDR3 is TGTGCCAGCACGGGGGGTTTCGGCTATGGCTACACCTTC.

The chain combines TRBV5-1 with TRBJ2-3; 7 positions agree with TRBD2. There are 15 residues in the CDR3. CDR1 is SGHRS and CDR2 is YFSETQ in the germline V gene. V was pared by 4 bases and J by 1 base, with 6 bases of the junction left unmatched. The CDR3 region is CASSLSGKGTDTQYF. The CDR3 nucleotides read TGCGCCAGCAGCCTGAGCGGGAAGGGCACAGATACGCAGTATTTT. Filled out from reference TRBV5-1 and TRBJ2-3, the complete variable domain reads KAGVTQTPRYLIKTRGQQVTLSCSPISGHRSVSWYQQTPGQGLQFLFEYFSETQRNKGNFPGRFSGRQFSNSRSEMNVSTLELGDSALYLCASSLSGKGTDTQYFGPGTRLTVL.